Listed here are 5 T cell receptor beta chains from one sample, sequenced in a study of cytomegalovirus exposure and HLA in healthy donors. This table comes from immunoSEQ multiplex PCR, and its TCRdb copy is limited to in-frame clones, with some not included. The data show around 350,000 clones, 75% to 90% seen once. Sequencing used PBMCs. Receptors originate from a woman between 18 and 30 years old in good health and CMV-seronegative.

The J gene is TRBJ2-2, the V gene TRBV2, with 7 bases identical to TRBD1. Trimming took 10 bases from V and 4 from J; bases not matched to a gene: 9. CDR1 and CDR2 (germline): SNHLY, FYNNEI. The CDR3 is 14 amino acids. This chain's CDR3 is CATETGKVTGELFF. In DNA, the CDR3 is TGTGCCACCGAGACAGGGAAAGTCACCGGGGAGCTGTTTTTT.

This chain connects TRBV2 to TRBJ2-2; 11 bases are shared with TRBD2. In germline, CDR1 is SNHLY, CDR2 FYNNEI. Germline trimming cut 6 bases from V and 1 base from J; bases unmatched to any gene: 7. The CDR3 is 17 amino acids. CDR3 sequence reads: CASSPFTSGGNTGELFF. The DNA of the CDR3 is TGTGCCAGCAGCCCCTTCACTAGCGGGGGGAACACCGGGGAGCTGTTTTTT.

The V gene is TRBV5-1, the J gene TRBJ1-2, with D hard to call. Trimming left V 0 bases short and J 0 bases short, with 12 bases between. The CDR3 runs 16 residues. Germline V lookup: CDR1 SGHRS, CDR2 YFSETQ. Written as DNA, the CDR3 is TGCGCCAGCAGCTTGGTTGGCGAGGCCGCTAACTATGGCTACACCTTC. Amino acid sequence: CASSLVGEAANYGYTF. The entire variable domain, with the rest obtained from reference TRBV5-1 and TRBJ1-2, is as follows: KAGVTQTPRYLIKTRGQQVTLSCSPISGHRSVSWYQQTPGQGLQFLFEYFSETQRNKGNFPGRFSGRQFSNSRSEMNVSTLELGDSALYLCASSLVGEAANYGYTFGSGTRLTVV.

The chain is built from TRBV5-4 and TRBJ2-7; TRBD1 matches 10 bases. This CDR3 region has 15 residues. Trimming removed 4 bases from V and 2 bases from J; junction bases left unmatched: 6. Germline V gene sequence: CDR1 SGHNT, CDR2 YYREEE (reference sequence). This CDR3 is CASSIRDRGTYEQYF. The CDR3 coding sequence is TGTGCCAGCAGCATCCGGGACAGGGGAACCTACGAGCAGTACTTC.

This clone was observed a handful of times. This chain uses TRBV6-1 with TRBJ1-5, with a possible D match to TRBD1 (5 bases). V lost 4 bases and J lost 3, with 10 bases in between. CDR3 length: 14 residues. Germline V gives CDR1 MNHNS, CDR2 SASEGT. The CDR3 protein is CASSADSHNQPQHF. The CDR3 DNA reads TGTGCCAGCAGTGCTGACAGCCACAATCAGCCCCAGCATTTT.